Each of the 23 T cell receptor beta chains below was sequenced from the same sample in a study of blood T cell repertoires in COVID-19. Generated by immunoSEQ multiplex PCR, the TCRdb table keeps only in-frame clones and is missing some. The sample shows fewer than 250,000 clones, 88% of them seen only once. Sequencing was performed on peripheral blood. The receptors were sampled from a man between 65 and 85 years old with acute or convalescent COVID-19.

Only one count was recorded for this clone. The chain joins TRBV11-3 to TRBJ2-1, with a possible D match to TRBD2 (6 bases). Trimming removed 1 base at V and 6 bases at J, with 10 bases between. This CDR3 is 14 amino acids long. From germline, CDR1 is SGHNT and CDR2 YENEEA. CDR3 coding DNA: TGTGCCAGCAGCTTAGGGAGGGCGAGCAATGAGCAGTTCTTC. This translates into CASSLGRASNEQFF.

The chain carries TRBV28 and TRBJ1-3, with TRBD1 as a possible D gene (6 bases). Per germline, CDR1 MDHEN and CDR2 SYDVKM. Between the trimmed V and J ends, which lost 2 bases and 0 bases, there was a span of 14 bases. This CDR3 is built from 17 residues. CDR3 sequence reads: CASSLLPGQFSGNTIYF. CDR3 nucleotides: TGTGCCAGCAGTTTACTTCCCGGACAGTTCTCTGGAAACACCATATATTTT.

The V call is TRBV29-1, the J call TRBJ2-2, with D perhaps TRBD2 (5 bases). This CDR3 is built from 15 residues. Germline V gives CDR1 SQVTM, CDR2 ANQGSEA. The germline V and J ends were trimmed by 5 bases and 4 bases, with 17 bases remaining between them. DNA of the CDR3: TGCAGCGTTCGGTTCCCTACTCGGGGCACCGGGGAGCTGTTTTTT. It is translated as CSVRFPTRGTGELFF.

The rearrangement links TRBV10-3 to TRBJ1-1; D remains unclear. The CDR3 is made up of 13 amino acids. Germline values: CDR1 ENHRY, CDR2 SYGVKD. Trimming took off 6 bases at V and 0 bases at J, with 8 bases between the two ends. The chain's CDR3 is CAIRDTVNTEAFF. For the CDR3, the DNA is TGTGCCATCAGAGATACAGTGAACACTGAAGCTTTCTTT.

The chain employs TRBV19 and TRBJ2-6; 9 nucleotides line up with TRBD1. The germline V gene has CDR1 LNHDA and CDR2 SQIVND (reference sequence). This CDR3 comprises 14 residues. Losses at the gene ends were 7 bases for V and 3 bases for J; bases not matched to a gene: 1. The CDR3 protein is CASKGQGGANVLTF. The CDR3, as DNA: TGTGCCAGTAAGGGACAGGGTGGGGCCAACGTCCTGACTTTC. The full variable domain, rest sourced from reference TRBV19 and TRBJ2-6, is DGGITQSPKYLFRKEGQNVTLSCEQNLNHDAMYWYRQDPGQGLRLIYYSQIVNDFQKGDIAEGYSVSREKKESFPLTVTSAQKNPTAFYLCASKGQGGANVLTFGAGSRLTVL.

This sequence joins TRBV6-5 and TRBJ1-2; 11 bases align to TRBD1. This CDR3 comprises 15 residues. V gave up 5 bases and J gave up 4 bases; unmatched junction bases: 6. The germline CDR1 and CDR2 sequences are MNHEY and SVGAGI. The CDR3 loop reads CASSLRDRGIYGYTF. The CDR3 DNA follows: TGTGCCAGCAGTCTACGGGACAGGGGGATCTATGGCTACACCTTC.

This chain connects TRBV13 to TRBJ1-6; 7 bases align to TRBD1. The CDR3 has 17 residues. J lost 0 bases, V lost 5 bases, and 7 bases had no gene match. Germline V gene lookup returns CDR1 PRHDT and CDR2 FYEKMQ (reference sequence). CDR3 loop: CASSVGQTSSYNSPLHF. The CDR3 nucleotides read TGTGCCAGCAGCGTGGGACAGACAAGCTCCTATAATTCACCCCTCCACTTT.

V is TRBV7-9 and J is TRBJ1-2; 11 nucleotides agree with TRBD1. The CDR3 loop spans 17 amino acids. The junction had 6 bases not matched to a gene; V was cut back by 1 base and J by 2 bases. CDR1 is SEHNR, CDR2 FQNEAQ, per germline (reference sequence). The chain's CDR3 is CASSLGTGGGYNYGYTF. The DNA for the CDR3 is TGTGCCAGCAGCTTAGGGACAGGGGGCGGCTACAACTATGGCTACACCTTC.

The CDR3 DNA follows: TGTGCCACACAGGACCCCCTCGGTGGCTACACCTTC. This codes for CATQDPLGGYTF. The chain employs TRBV6-5 and TRBJ1-2, with D tentatively TRBD1 (5 bases). The CDR3 is made up of 12 amino acids. Germline V CDR1 and CDR2: MNHEY, SVGAGI. V was cut by 10 bases and J by 7 bases, with 16 bases left in between.

CDR3 amino acids: CASRDREGYGYTF. DNA of the CDR3: TGTGCCAGCCGGGACAGGGAGGGGTATGGCTACACCTTC. The J gene is TRBJ1-2, the V gene TRBV28; 9 bases line up with TRBD1. Per germline, CDR1 MDHEN and CDR2 SYDVKM. The V and J ends lost 8 bases and 5 bases, in that order; junction bases with no gene match: 6. This CDR3 region has 13 residues.

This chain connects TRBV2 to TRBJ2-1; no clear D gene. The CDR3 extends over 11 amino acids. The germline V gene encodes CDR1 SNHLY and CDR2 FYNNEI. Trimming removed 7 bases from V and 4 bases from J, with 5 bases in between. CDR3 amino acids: CASTEYNEQFF. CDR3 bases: TGTGCCAGCACCGAGTACAATGAGCAGTTCTTC. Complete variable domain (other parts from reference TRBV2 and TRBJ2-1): EPEVTQTPSHQVTQMGQEVILRCVPISNHLYFYWYRQILGQKVEFLVSFYNNEISEKSEIFDDQFSVERPDGSNFTLKIRSTKLEDSAMYFCASTEYNEQFFGPGTRLTVL.

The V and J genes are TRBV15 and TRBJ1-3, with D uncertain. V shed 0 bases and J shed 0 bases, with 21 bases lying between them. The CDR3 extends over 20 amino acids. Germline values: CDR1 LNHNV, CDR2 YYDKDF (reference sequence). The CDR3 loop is CATSRDPVATEDDSGNTIYF. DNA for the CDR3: TGTGCCACCAGCAGAGATCCTGTCGCGACGGAGGATGACTCTGGAAACACCATATATTTT.

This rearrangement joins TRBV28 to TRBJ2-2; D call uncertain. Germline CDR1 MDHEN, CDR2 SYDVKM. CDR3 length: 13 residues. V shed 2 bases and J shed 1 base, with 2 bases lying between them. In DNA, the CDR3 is TGTGCCAGCAGTTTACAGAACACCGGGGAGCTGTTTTTT. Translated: CASSLQNTGELFF. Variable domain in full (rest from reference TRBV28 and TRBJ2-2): DVKVTQSSRYLVKRTGEKVFLECVQDMDHENMFWYRQDPGLGLRLIYFSYDVKMKEKGDIPEGYSVSREKKERFSLILESASTNQTSMYLCASSLQNTGELFFGEGSRLTVL.

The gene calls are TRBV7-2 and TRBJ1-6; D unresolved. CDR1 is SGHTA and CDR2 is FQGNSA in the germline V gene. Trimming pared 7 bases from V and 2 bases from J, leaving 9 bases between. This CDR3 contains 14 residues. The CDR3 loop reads CASTIDTYNSPLHF. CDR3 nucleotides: TGTGCCAGCACCATCGACACCTATAATTCACCCCTCCACTTT.

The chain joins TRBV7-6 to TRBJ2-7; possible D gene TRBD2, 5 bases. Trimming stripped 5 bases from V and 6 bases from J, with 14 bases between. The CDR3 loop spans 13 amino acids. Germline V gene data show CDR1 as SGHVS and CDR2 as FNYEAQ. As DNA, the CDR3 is TGTGCCAGCAGCGCCCAGGAGGCCTCCGAGCAGTACTTC. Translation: CASSAQEASEQYF.

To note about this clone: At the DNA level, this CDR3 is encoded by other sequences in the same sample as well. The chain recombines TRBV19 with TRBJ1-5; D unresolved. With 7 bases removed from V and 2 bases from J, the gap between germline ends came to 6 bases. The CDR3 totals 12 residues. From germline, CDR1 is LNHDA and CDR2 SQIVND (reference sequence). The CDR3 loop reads CASKQGNQPQHF. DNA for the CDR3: TGTGCCAGTAAGCAGGGCAATCAGCCCCAGCATTTT.

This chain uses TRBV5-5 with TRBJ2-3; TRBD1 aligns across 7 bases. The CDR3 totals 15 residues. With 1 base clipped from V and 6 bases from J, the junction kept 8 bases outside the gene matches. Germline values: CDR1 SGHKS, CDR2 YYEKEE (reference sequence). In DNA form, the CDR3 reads TGTGCCAGCAGCTTGACAGGGGCTCCACAGGATACGCAGTATTTT. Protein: CASSLTGAPQDTQYF.

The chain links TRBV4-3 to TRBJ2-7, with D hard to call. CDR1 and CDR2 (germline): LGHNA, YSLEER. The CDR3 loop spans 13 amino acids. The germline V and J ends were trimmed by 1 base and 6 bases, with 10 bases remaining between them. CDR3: CASSQGGSLEQYF. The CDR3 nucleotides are TGCGCCAGCAGCCAAGGTGGCTCCCTCGAGCAGTACTTC.

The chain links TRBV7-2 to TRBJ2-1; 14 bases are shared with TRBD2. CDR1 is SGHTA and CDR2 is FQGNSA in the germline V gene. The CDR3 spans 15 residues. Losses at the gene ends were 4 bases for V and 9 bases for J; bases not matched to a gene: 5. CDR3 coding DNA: TGTGCCAGCAGCTCGACTAGCGGGAGGGCCGCTGAGCAGTTCTTC. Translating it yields CASSSTSGRAAEQFF.

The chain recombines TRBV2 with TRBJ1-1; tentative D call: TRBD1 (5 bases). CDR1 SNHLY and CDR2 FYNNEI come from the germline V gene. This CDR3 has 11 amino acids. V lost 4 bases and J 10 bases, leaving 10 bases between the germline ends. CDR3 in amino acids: CASSVGGGAFF. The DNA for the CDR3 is TGTGCCAGCAGTGTGGGGGGTGGAGCTTTCTTT.

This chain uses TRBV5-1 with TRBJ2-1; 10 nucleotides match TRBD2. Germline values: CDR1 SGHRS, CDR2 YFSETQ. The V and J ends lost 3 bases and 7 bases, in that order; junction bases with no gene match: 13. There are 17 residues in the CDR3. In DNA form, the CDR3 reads TGCGCCAGCAGCTCAACTAGAGGACTAGCGGAATTGAATGAGCAGTTCTTC. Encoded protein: CASSSTRGLAELNEQFF.

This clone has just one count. The CDR3: CASSQGTASTDTQYF. CDR3 nucleotide sequence: TGTGCCAGCAGCCAAGGGACAGCTAGCACAGATACGCAGTATTTT. The chain recombines TRBV3-1 (or the pseudogene TRBV3-2) with TRBJ2-3; tentative D call: TRBD1 (6 bases). The germline gives CDR1 LGHDT, CDR2 YNNKEL (reference sequence). The length of the CDR3 is 15 residues. V lost 1 base, J lost 0 bases, and 8 bases lay in between.

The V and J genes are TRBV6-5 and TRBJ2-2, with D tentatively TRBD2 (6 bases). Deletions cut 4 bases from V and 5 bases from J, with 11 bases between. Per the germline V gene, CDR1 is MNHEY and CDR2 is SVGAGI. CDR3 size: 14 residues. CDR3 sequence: CASSSPGETGELFF. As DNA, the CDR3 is TGTGCCAGCAGTTCCCCGGGGGAAACCGGGGAGCTGTTTTTT.